The present entry profiles one T cell receptor (beta chain) with its context. This entry is derived from a study of blood T cells in healthy people across ages. CDR3 length: 15 amino acids. Using a J-beta primer mix together with a sample-barcoded 5' primer, a second PCR was run for about 6 to 11 cycles. TCRdb ran MiXCR on the 5' RACE reads and lists one entry per CDR3 protein. The data show 250,000 to 300,000 distinct CDR3 sequences, roughly a quarter seen once. The specimen sequenced was blood. The clonotype originates from a woman aged 70 to 79 in good health. The V and J genes are TRBV12-1 and TRBJ2-7; the listed D gene, TRBD2, was not tested against the DNA. TRBV12-1 is a recognized pseudogene. The CDR3 DNA sequence: TGTGCCAGCAGCTACCCGCTCCCAGGACTCGCCGAGCAGTACTTC. Protein product: CASSYPLPGLAEQYF.